These 9 T cell receptor beta chains were all obtained from the same sample, sequenced in a study of siplizumab effects on memory and regulatory T cells. Sequencing was performed with immunoSEQ multiplex PCR; in TCRdb, only in-frame clones are kept and a portion is missing. Of 80,000 to 130,000 clones listed, 80% to 95% are singletons. The sample consisted of CD4+ T cells sorted from blood. The receptors originated from a human donor in good health. Some clones in this sample may be carry-over from other donors' samples.

The chain joins TRBV6-1 to TRBJ2-5; TRBD2 matches 8 bases. This CDR3 contains 15 residues. Germline values: CDR1 MNHNS, CDR2 SASEGT. The junction had 8 bases not matched to a gene; V was cut back by 3 bases and J by 5 bases. Here the CDR3 DNA reads TGTGCCAGCAGTGAGTCGGGGGGGCGTTTTGAGACCCAGTACTTC. Its protein product is CASSESGGRFETQYF.

This clone was counted once. V and J are TRBV5-1 and TRBJ2-1; TRBD2 matches 7 bases. V gave up 4 bases and J gave up 7 bases; unmatched junction bases: 11. The germline V gene has CDR1 SGHRS and CDR2 YFSETQ. The CDR3 runs to 15 residues. CDR3 bases: TGCGCCAGCAGCCCCTGGGGAGGGGAAGGGAATGAGCAGTTCTTC. Residues: CASSPWGGEGNEQFF.

The V call is TRBV7-6, the J call TRBJ2-2; D gene ambiguous. V lost 1 base, J lost 7 bases, and 10 bases lay in between. CDR1 is SGHVS and CDR2 is FNYEAQ in the germline V gene. The CDR3 has 14 residues. CDR3 region: CASSLVLRFGELFF. CDR3 bases: TGTGCCAGCAGCTTAGTCTTGCGGTTCGGGGAGCTGTTTTTT.

The chain couples TRBV5-4 to TRBJ2-3; 11 nucleotides line up with TRBD2. J gave up 3 bases and V 4 bases, and 10 bases lay outside the gene matches. This CDR3 has 17 amino acids. Germline CDR1 is SGHNT and CDR2 is YYREEE (reference sequence). CDR3 bases: TGTGCCAGCAGCAAACCCACCGGGACTAGCGGTACAGATACGCAGTATTTT. It specifies CASSKPTGTSGTDTQYF.

J is TRBJ2-1 and V is TRBV18; no reliable D call. Looked up from germline, CDR1 is KGHSH and CDR2 is LQKENI. V was cut by 3 bases and J by 10 bases, with 16 bases left in between. This CDR3 region has 14 residues. CDR3 sequence: CASSPQEAPGEQFF. In DNA, the CDR3 is TGTGCCAGCTCACCTCAAGAGGCCCCAGGCGAGCAGTTCTTC.

The rearrangement uses TRBV7-8 and TRBJ2-3; D may be TRBD1 or TRBD2 (5 bases each). Germline CDR1 reads SGHVS; CDR2 reads FQNEAQ. The CDR3 is made up of 17 amino acids. V was trimmed by 4 bases and J by 2 bases, leaving 19 bases between them. The CDR3 region is CASSSIGWGSNTDTQYF. The CDR3 DNA reads as TGTGCCAGCAGCTCAATCGGGTGGGGGAGCAACACAGATACGCAGTATTTT.

CDR3 residues: CASSTNSYEQYF. CDR3 DNA: TGTGCCAGCAGCACTAACTCCTACGAGCAGTACTTC. The rearrangement links TRBV7-2 to TRBJ2-7; D is undetermined. V was clipped by 5 bases and J by 0 bases, with 5 bases between them. Germline CDR1 and CDR2: SGHTA and FQGNSA. The CDR3 totals 12 residues.

Here the CDR3 reads CAWSNPGTASGNTIYF. The CDR3 nucleotides are TGTGCCTGGAGCAACCCGGGGACGGCCTCTGGAAACACCATATATTTT. The genes are TRBV30 and TRBJ1-3; D is perhaps TRBD1 (5 bases). This CDR3 is built from 16 residues. The V end lost 3 bases, the J end lost 0 bases, and 15 bases lay between the germline ends. Germline V lookup: CDR1 GTSNPN, CDR2 SVGIG (reference sequence).

Only a few counts were recorded for this clone. This chain uses TRBV6-5 with TRBJ1-6; TRBD1 is a possible D gene (6 bases). Trimming took 6 bases from V and 4 from J, leaving 16 bases between them. CDR1 and CDR2 (germline): MNHEY, SVGAGI. The CDR3 length is 16 residues. CDR3: CASRYRTEAYNSPLHF. Written as DNA, the CDR3 is TGTGCCAGCAGGTACCGGACAGAAGCATATAATTCACCCCTCCACTTT.